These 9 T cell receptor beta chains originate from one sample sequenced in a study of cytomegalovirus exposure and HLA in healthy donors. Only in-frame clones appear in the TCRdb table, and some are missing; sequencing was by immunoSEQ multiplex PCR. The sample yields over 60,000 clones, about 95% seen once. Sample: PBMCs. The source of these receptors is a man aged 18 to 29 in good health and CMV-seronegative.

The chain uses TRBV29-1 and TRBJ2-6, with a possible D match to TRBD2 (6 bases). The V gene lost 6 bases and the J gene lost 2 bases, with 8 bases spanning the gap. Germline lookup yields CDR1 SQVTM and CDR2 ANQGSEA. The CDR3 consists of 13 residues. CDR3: CSVGGTGANVLTF. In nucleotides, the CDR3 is TGCAGCGTAGGAGGGACTGGGGCCAACGTCCTGACTTTC.

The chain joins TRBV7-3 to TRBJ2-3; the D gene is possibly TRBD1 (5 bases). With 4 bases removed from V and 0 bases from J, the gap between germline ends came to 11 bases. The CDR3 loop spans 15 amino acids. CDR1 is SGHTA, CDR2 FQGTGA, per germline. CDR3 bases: TGTGCCAGCAGCTCGCAGGGCCTGAGCACAGATACGCAGTATTTT. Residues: CASSSQGLSTDTQYF.

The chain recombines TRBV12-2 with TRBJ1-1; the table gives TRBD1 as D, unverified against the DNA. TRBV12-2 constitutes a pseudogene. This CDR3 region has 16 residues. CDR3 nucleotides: TGTGCAAGTCGCTTACCCCACACAGGGGTGGGCACTGAAGCTTTCTTT. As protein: CASRLPHTGVGTEAFF.

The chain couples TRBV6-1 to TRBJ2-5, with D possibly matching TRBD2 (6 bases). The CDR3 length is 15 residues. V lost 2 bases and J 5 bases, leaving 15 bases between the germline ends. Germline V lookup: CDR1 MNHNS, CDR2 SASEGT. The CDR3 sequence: CASSERGPGRETQYF. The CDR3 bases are TGTGCCAGCAGTGAAAGGGGACCGGGGAGGGAGACCCAGTACTTC.

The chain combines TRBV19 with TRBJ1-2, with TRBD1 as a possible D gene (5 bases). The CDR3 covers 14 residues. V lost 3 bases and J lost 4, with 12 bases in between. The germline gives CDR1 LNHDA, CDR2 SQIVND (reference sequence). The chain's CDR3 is CASSIPRVGYGYTF. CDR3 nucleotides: TGTGCCAGTAGTATCCCCAGGGTCGGCTATGGCTACACCTTC.

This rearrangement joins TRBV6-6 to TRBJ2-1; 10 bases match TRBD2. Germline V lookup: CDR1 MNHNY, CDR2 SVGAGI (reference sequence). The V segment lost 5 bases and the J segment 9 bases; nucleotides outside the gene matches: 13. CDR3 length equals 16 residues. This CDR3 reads CASSNDLSGGSFEQFF. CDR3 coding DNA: TGTGCCAGCAGTAACGACCTTAGCGGGGGGTCTTTTGAGCAGTTCTTC.

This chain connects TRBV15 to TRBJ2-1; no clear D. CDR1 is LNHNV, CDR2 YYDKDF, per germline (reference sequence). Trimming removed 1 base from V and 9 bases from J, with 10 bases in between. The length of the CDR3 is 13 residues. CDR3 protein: CATSRGSFGEQFF. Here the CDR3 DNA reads TGTGCCACCAGCAGAGGGTCTTTCGGTGAGCAGTTCTTC.

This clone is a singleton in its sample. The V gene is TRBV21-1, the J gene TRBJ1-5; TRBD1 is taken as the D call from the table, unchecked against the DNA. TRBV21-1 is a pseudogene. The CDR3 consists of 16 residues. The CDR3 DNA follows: TGTGCCAGCAGCAAAGACCGGGACAGTTTTAATCAGCCCCAGCATTTT. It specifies CASSKDRDSFNQPQHF.

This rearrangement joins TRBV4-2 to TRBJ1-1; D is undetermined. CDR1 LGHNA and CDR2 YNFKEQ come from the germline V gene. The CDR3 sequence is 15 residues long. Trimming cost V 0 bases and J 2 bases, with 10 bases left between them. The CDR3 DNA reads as TGTGCCAGCAGCCAAGATCGAACGGTCAACACTGAAGCTTTCTTT. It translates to CASSQDRTVNTEAFF.